The TCR beta chain described here comes from a study of shared clonotypes between healthy human individuals. About this clone: As yet, its antigen is unknown.

CD45RO-negative, CCR7-selected cells formed the naive CD8 fraction, which excluded terminally differentiated effector memory CD45RA+ cells. The protocol was immunoSEQ multiplex PCR, while the TCRdb copy is restricted to in-frame clones and leaves out a portion. This sample carries 2 million to 2.5 million clones, 85% to 95% of them seen once, and the ten largest clones take about 1.1%. The study, taken as a whole, reports: The sole specimen, blood, was sampled, and tissue repertoires likely differ. Naive subsets tended to show greater estimated richness than memory subsets.

The CDR3 sequence is 15 residues long. Losses at the gene ends were 1 base for V and 2 bases for J; bases not matched to a gene: 4. Germline-derived CDR1 and CDR2 are SGHVS and FNYEAQ. The sequenced material came from naive CD8+ T cells sorted from blood. The gene calls are TRBV7-6 and TRBJ2-5; 7 bases match TRBD1. The sequence was obtained from a man aged 18 to 29 in good health. The CDR3 DNA follows: TGTGCCAGCAGCTTAGAGGGGACAGTACAAGAGACCCAGTACTTC. It encodes CASSLEGTVQETQYF.